This TCR beta chain was profiled in a study of beta chain features in type 1 diabetes. All of the isolated RNA was reverse transcribed, so expressed TCRB transcripts were sequenced. Clones were sequenced by immunoSEQ multiplex PCR, and TCRdb holds only the in-frame ones, with some missing. The sample lists about 650,000 clones, around an eighth occurring once. On this clone: Its specificity is unknown.

Study-level points and caveats: Patients with Type 1 diabetes showed moderately but significantly shorter TCRB CDR3s in all four CD4+ subsets.

V lost 4 bases and J lost 5; bases outside the gene matches: 4. Germline CDR1 MNHNY, CDR2 SVGAGI (reference sequence). The CDR3 covers 15 residues. CD4+ cells of the naive, central memory, regulatory and stem cell-like memory types were sorted via CD45RO/CCR7/CD25/CD127/CD95/CD27. The gene calls are TRBV6-6 and TRBJ2-5, with 13 positions matching TRBD2. This TCR was recovered from a young man with type 1 diabetes. The specimen sequenced was naive CD4+ T cells from blood. In DNA form, the CDR3 reads TGTGCCAGCAGTTCCGGACTAGCGGGGGTTGAGACCCAGTACTTC. Its protein product is CASSSGLAGVETQYF.